This TCR beta chain was sequenced during a study of blood T cells in healthy people across ages. Together with a sample-barcoded 5' primer, a J-beta primer mix was included in a second PCR lasting 7 to 11 cycles. TCRdb fed the 5' RACE reads into MiXCR, producing one record per CDR3 protein. This table holds roughly 410,000 distinct CDR3 sequences, approximately 52% found once. Per germline, CDR1 MDHEN and CDR2 SYDVKM. Trimming removed 6 bases from V and 1 base from J, with 9 bases in between. CDR3 size: 13 residues. The clonotype originates from a man in his sixties in good health. Sequencing was done on a sample of blood. The V and J genes are TRBV28 and TRBJ1-2; D not resolved. CDR3 loop: CASSSTFNYGYTF. The DNA of the CDR3 is TGTGCCAGCAGCTCCACCTTTAACTATGGCTACACCTTC.